Listed here are 23 T cell receptor beta chains from one sample, sequenced in a study of T cells in localized non-small cell lung cancer. Libraries were prepared by immunoSEQ multiplex PCR; TCRdb keeps only in-frame clonotypes and omits some of them. Among around 29,000 clones listed, over 65% were seen once. This specimen was peripheral blood, taken before any cancer treatment. These receptors were collected from a male donor at least 60 years old with stage II squamous cell lung carcinoma.

The CDR3 protein is CASSYGQEGDRAFF. The CDR3 nucleotides are TGTGCCAGTAGTTATGGACAGGAGGGGGACCGGGCTTTCTTT. The V gene is TRBV19, the J gene TRBJ1-1; 7 bases agree with TRBD1. This CDR3 region has 14 residues. Germline trimming cut 5 bases from V and 11 bases from J; bases unmatched to any gene: 14. Germline CDR1 reads LNHDA; CDR2 reads SQIVND (reference sequence).

CDR3: CASMADYNEKLFF. The DNA for the CDR3 is TGTGCCAGCATGGCAGACTATAATGAAAAACTGTTTTTT. This sequence joins TRBV19 and TRBJ1-4; unclear D gene. The V and J ends lost 9 bases and 4 bases respectively, with 12 bases between them. The germline V gene encodes CDR1 LNHDA and CDR2 SQIVND (reference sequence). CDR3 size: 13 residues.

This clone was seen a handful of times. This chain connects TRBV6-6 to TRBJ2-1; TRBD2 matches at 7 bases. Germline V CDR1 and CDR2: MNHNY, SVGAGI (reference sequence). The CDR3 consists of 14 residues. With V trimmed by 6 bases and J by 0 bases, 2 bases remained unmatched. This CDR3 reads CASSWTSSYNEQFF. Written as DNA, the CDR3 is TGTGCCAGCAGCTGGACTAGCTCCTACAATGAGCAGTTCTTC.

V gene TRBV10-3 combines with J gene TRBJ2-1, with 7 bases fitting TRBD2. The trim removed 4 bases at V and 3 bases at J, leaving 3 bases unmatched. The CDR3 covers 14 residues. Looked up from germline, CDR1 is ENHRY and CDR2 is SYGVKD. This CDR3 reads CAISGGSFYNEQFF. The CDR3 coding sequence is TGTGCCATCAGTGGCGGGAGTTTCTACAATGAGCAGTTCTTC.

This clone was seen just once. V usage is TRBV6-5 and J usage is TRBJ2-7; TRBD1 agrees at 8 bases. The CDR3 has 14 residues. V shed 3 bases, J shed 10 bases, and the junction held 11 bases outside the gene matches. Germline V gene lookup returns CDR1 MNHEY and CDR2 SVGAGI. The CDR3 DNA reads TGTGCCAGCAGTTATGCAGCGGCAGGGGGCGAACAGTACTTC. Protein sequence: CASSYAAAGGEQYF.

This clone has a handful of counts. V is TRBV27 and J is TRBJ2-3; D unresolved. V lost 1 base and J 4 bases, leaving 12 bases between the germline ends. The CDR3 is 15 residues long. Looked up from germline, CDR1 is MNHEY and CDR2 is SMNVEV (reference sequence). CDR3 sequence: CASSLLGISADTQYF. CDR3 nucleotides: TGTGCCAGCAGTTTATTGGGAATCAGTGCAGATACGCAGTATTTT.

The gene calls are TRBV18 and TRBJ1-1; possibly TRBD1 for D (6 bases). The CDR3 loop spans 16 amino acids. Trimming shortened V by 0 bases and J by 3 bases, and 14 bases separated the two germline ends. CDR1 KGHSH and CDR2 LQKENI come from the germline V gene. The CDR3 protein is CASSPPQGRKDTEAFF. The CDR3 DNA is TGTGCCAGCTCACCACCCCAGGGGAGGAAAGACACTGAAGCTTTCTTT. The variable domain in full, with the rest retrieved from reference TRBV18 and TRBJ1-1, is NAGVMQNPRHLVRRRGQEARLRCSPMKGHSHVYWYRQLPEEGLKFMVYLQKENIIDESGMPKERFSAEFPKEGPSILRIQQVVRGDSAAYFCASSPPQGRKDTEAFFGQGTRLTVV.

The chain carries TRBV19 and TRBJ1-2; 9 bases agree with TRBD1. The junction had 11 bases not matched to a gene; V was cut back by 4 bases and J by 2 bases. CDR3 length: 17 amino acids. The germline CDR1 and CDR2 sequences are LNHDA and SQIVND (reference sequence). The CDR3 sequence: CASSKTRQGEANYGYTF. The CDR3, as DNA: TGTGCCAGTAGTAAAACCCGACAGGGGGAGGCCAACTATGGCTACACCTTC.

This chain joins TRBV6-5 and TRBJ2-3, with D perhaps matching TRBD2 (5 bases). Germline-derived CDR1 and CDR2 are MNHEY and SVGAGI. The CDR3 is 13 residues long. The ends were cut back, 5 bases at V and 6 bases at J, with 12 bases in the middle. CDR3 sequence: CASSLRGLDTQYF. CDR3 coding DNA: TGTGCCAGCAGTCTCCGAGGGTTGGATACGCAGTATTTT.

In its sample, this clone was seen a few times. The chain carries TRBV2 and TRBJ1-3, with a possible D match to TRBD1 (6 bases). Deletions cut 6 bases from V and 3 bases from J, with 15 bases between. There are 15 residues in the CDR3. Germline loops: CDR1 SNHLY, CDR2 FYNNEI. CDR3 in DNA: TGTGCCAGCAGGGGGGCCGCGGATAGTGGAAACACCATATATTTT. Its protein is CASRGAADSGNTIYF.

The chain has TRBV19 and TRBJ2-6; a possible D gene is TRBD1 (5 bases). The germline V gene has CDR1 LNHDA and CDR2 SQIVND (reference sequence). V was pared by 5 bases and J by 3 bases, with 11 bases between. The CDR3 covers 15 residues. The CDR3 nucleotides read TGTGCCAGTAGTTCAGGGTTTGGTGGGGCCAACGTCCTGACTTTC. Encoded protein: CASSSGFGGANVLTF.

The rearrangement links TRBV27 to TRBJ2-6, with no clear D. This CDR3 region has 18 residues. Germline CDR1 is MNHEY and CDR2 is SMNVEV (reference sequence). V was cut by 7 bases and J by 0 bases, with 19 bases left in between. The CDR3, as DNA: TGTGCCAGCACCCACCCCCTCGGACCTCGCTCTGGGGCCAACGTCCTGACTTTC. Its protein product is CASTHPLGPRSGANVLTF.

The chain combines TRBV11-2 with TRBJ1-3; D remains ambiguous. The V end lost 5 bases, the J end lost 1 base, and 15 bases lay between the germline ends. The CDR3 loop spans 16 amino acids. Germline V gene lookup returns CDR1 SGHAT and CDR2 FQNNGV. CDR3 amino acids: CASSPGGGVSGNTIYF. The CDR3 DNA follows: TGTGCCAGCAGCCCGGGCGGAGGCGTGTCTGGAAACACCATATATTTT. The full variable domain, completed using reference TRBV11-2 and TRBJ1-3, is EAGVAQSPRYKIIEKRQSVAFWCNPISGHATLYWYQQILGQGPKLLIQFQNNGVVDDSQLPKDRFSAERLKGVDSTLKIQPAKLEDSAVYLCASSPGGGVSGNTIYFGEGSWLTVV.

The rearrangement joins TRBV5-1 to TRBJ1-5; 7 bases align to TRBD1. The CDR3 is 15 residues long. The J segment lost 4 bases and the V segment lost 5 bases, leaving 9 bases of the junction unmatched. Per the germline V gene, CDR1 is SGHRS and CDR2 is YFSETQ. This CDR3 is CASREGDSANQPQHF. In DNA, the CDR3 is TGCGCCAGCAGGGAGGGGGACAGTGCGAATCAGCCCCAGCATTTT. Drawing the rest from reference TRBV5-1 and TRBJ1-5, the complete variable domain is KAGVTQTPRYLIKTRGQQVTLSCSPISGHRSVSWYQQTPGQGLQFLFEYFSETQRNKGNFPGRFSGRQFSNSRSEMNVSTLELGDSALYLCASREGDSANQPQHFGDGTRLSIL.

The chain is built from TRBV5-1 and TRBJ1-1; D remains ambiguous. Trimming removed 0 bases at V and 8 bases at J, with 14 bases between. This CDR3 contains 14 residues. Per germline, CDR1 SGHRS and CDR2 YFSETQ. CDR3 residues: CASSLGEVTPEAFF. Here the CDR3 DNA reads TGCGCCAGCAGCTTGGGAGAGGTGACCCCAGAAGCTTTCTTT.

The gene calls are TRBV6-5 and TRBJ1-2, with D hard to call. Germline V lookup: CDR1 MNHEY, CDR2 SVGAGI. V was trimmed by 4 bases and J by 4 bases, leaving 10 bases between them. The CDR3 covers 13 residues. CDR3 sequence: CASSSSSLYGYTF. DNA of the CDR3: TGTGCCAGCAGTTCGAGTTCCCTCTATGGCTACACCTTC.

This chain uses TRBV7-9 with TRBJ2-5; D is possibly TRBD2 (6 bases). Trimming pared 4 bases from V and 5 bases from J, leaving 11 bases between. CDR3 size: 13 residues. CDR1 SEHNR and CDR2 FQNEAQ come from the germline V gene (reference sequence). CDR3 protein: CASSSDYTETQYF. The CDR3 DNA follows: TGTGCCAGCAGCTCGGACTATACGGAGACCCAGTACTTC.

The chain employs TRBV5-8 and TRBJ1-1; D is perhaps TRBD1 (5 bases). CDR1 is SGHTS, CDR2 YDEGEE, per germline. The V end lost 4 bases, the J end lost 0 bases, and 13 bases lay between the germline ends. The CDR3 consists of 15 residues. The CDR3 spells CASSLQTVMNTEAFF. The CDR3 region has the DNA TGTGCCAGCAGCCTCCAGACAGTTATGAACACTGAAGCTTTCTTT.

This chain joins TRBV27 and TRBJ2-5, with D maybe TRBD2 (5 bases). Trimming stripped 6 bases from V and 6 bases from J, with 23 bases between. There are 16 residues in the CDR3. Germline values: CDR1 MNHEY, CDR2 SMNVEV (reference sequence). CDR3 residues: CASSVLGSTVRKTQYF. CDR3 coding DNA: TGTGCCAGCAGCGTACTGGGGAGTACGGTACGAAAGACCCAGTACTTC.

The chain has TRBV11-2 and TRBJ2-7, with TRBD1 identical over 7 bases. Germline V gene data show CDR1 as SGHAT and CDR2 as FQNNGV. The CDR3 is 17 amino acids. V gave up 2 bases and J gave up 6 bases; unmatched junction bases: 16. CDR3 protein: CASSLLLGDTGVIEQYF. Here the CDR3 DNA reads TGTGCCAGCAGCTTACTCCTAGGTGACACAGGGGTCATCGAGCAGTACTTC.

The chain combines TRBV14 with TRBJ1-1; D unresolved. V gave up 1 base and J gave up 4 bases, with 13 bases separating them. The CDR3 loop spans 15 amino acids. Germline CDR1 and CDR2: SGHDN and FVKESK. The CDR3, as DNA: TGTGCCAGCAGCCAAGGACGCCGGATGGGCACTGAAGCTTTCTTT. It is translated as CASSQGRRMGTEAFF.

This clone occurred a few times. The chain carries TRBV18 and TRBJ1-6, with 8 bases identical to TRBD1. There are 15 residues in the CDR3. V was clipped by 1 base and J by 10 bases; unmatched bases: 6. Germline loops: CDR1 KGHSH, CDR2 LQKENI. The DNA for the CDR3 is TGTGCCAGCTCACCACAAGGACAGGGACAGTCACCCCTCCACTTT. This gives the protein CASSPQGQGQSPLHF.

This rearrangement joins TRBV30 to TRBJ1-4; no definite D call. Per germline, CDR1 GTSNPN and CDR2 SVGIG (reference sequence). Trimming stripped 4 bases from V and 1 base from J, with 16 bases between. The CDR3 contains 16 residues. The CDR3 region is CAWTVGHVGTNEKLFF. CDR3 sequence (DNA): TGTGCCTGGACTGTCGGGCATGTAGGAACTAATGAAAAACTGTTTTTT.